This T cell receptor (beta chain) derives from a study of blood T cell repertoires in COVID-19. Study-wide background: The study drew acute and convalescent COVID-19 samples from the United States, Italy and Spain. T cells, B-cell-depleted T cells, or PBMCs provided the cDNA or gDNA that served as material.

Source study methods: Estimation of nucleated cell counts relied on the amplification of reference gene primers. Measured with immunoSEQ multiplex PCR; TCRdb has only the in-frame clones, and not every one. D and trimming were read from the DNA, whereas the V and J calls and clone size are those reported in that table. The profile shows more than 60,000 clones, approximately 90% of them singletons. Germline V lookup: CDR1 SNHLY, CDR2 FYNNEI. The CDR3 is 15 amino acids. J lost 8 bases, V lost 6 bases, and 12 bases had no gene match. This chain links TRBV2 with TRBJ2-5; TRBD1 matches 10 bases. The sequencing input was peripheral blood. The TCR was taken from a human donor in a cohort sampled during active COVID-19. The CDR3 here is CASRRGQGELLTQYF. As DNA, the CDR3 is TGTGCCAGCAGACGCGGACAGGGGGAACTATTAACCCAGTACTTC.